These T cell receptor beta chains were read from a single sample in a study of T cell responses to AZD1222 COVID-19 vaccine. TCRdb's copy holds only in-frame clones and misses some; the assay was immunoSEQ multiplex PCR. The table has approximately 120,000 clones, about 85% seen once; the top ten hold roughly 4%. The sequencing here drew on peripheral blood, taken on day 0 of AZD1222 vaccination. These receptors came from an adult in good health. Each CDR3 is given with its conserved first and last residue. A D gene is named only where the DNA matches it firmly. Clone size is stated in some rows and not others, as once, few, many or a class when expanded.

D: -
J: TRBJ1-2
V: TRBV4-1
size: -
CDR3: CASSRGHDGNYGYTF
DNA: TGCGCCAGCAGCCGCGGACACGATGGTAACTATGGCTACACCTTC

D: -
J: TRBJ2-7
V: TRBV3-1/TRBV3-2
size: -
CDR3: CASSQERGYEQYF
DNA: TGTGCCAGCAGCCAAGAACGGGGTTACGAGCAGTACTTC

D: TRBD2
J: TRBJ2-3
V: TRBV5-1
size: -
CDR3: CASSLGLAGDITDTQYF
DNA: TGCGCCAGCAGCTTGGGACTAGCGGGGGATATCACAGATACGCAGTATTTT

D: -
J: TRBJ2-2
V: TRBV11-2
size: once
CDR3: CASSPIRGRESGELFF
DNA: TGTGCCAGCAGCCCCATTCGAGGCAGGGAGTCCGGGGAGCTGTTTTTT

D: TRBD1
J: TRBJ1-5
V: TRBV6-6
size: -
CDR3: CASSSGGDQPQHF
DNA: TGTGCCAGCAGCTCAGGGGGGGATCAGCCCCAGCATTTT

D: TRBD2
J: TRBJ2-5
V: TRBV4-3
size: few
CDR3: CASSQGVASGQETQYF
DNA: TGCGCCAGCAGCCAAGGGGTAGCTAGCGGCCAAGAGACCCAGTACTTC

D: TRBD1
J: TRBJ1-1
V: TRBV13
size: -
CDR3: CASSLGFGRGSDTEAFF
DNA: TGTGCCAGCAGCTTAGGTTTTGGCAGGGGGTCGGACACTGAAGCTTTCTTT

D: TRBD2
J: TRBJ2-2
V: TRBV6-4
size: -
CDR3: CASRRIAGGSGELFF
DNA: TGTGCCAGCAGGAGGATAGCGGGGGGATCCGGGGAGCTGTTTTTT

D: -
J: TRBJ1-5
V: TRBV19
size: -
CDR3: CASRTGNQPQHF
DNA: TGTGCCAGTAGGACAGGTAATCAGCCCCAGCATTTT

D: TRBD2
J: TRBJ2-3
V: TRBV5-1
size: -
CDR3: CASSQRGSGGTTDTQYF
DNA: TGCGCCAGCAGCCAACGGGGATCGGGGGGGACCACAGATACGCAGTATTTT

D: -
J: TRBJ1-2
V: TRBV7-9
size: -
CDR3: CASSHSSAPGAGNNYGYTF
DNA: TGTGCCAGCAGCCACTCTTCAGCCCCGGGGGCTGGAAATAACTATGGCTACACCTTC

D: TRBD2
J: TRBJ2-1
V: TRBV7-3
size: -
CDR3: CASSYTSGGASFSYNEQFF
DNA: TGTGCCAGCAGCTACACTAGCGGGGGGGCCTCTTTCTCCTACAATGAGCAGTTCTTC

D: -
J: TRBJ1-2
V: TRBV18
size: -
CDR3: CASSPRPGTLNYGYTF
DNA: TGTGCCAGCTCACCACGGCCAGGGACTTTAAACTATGGCTACACCTTC

D: -
J: TRBJ1-5
V: TRBV5-8
size: -
CDR3: CASSYGMAGFQPQHF
DNA: TGTGCCAGCAGCTATGGCATGGCAGGGTTTCAGCCCCAGCATTTT

D: -
J: TRBJ2-7
V: TRBV7-6
size: once
CDR3: CASSLAAGSSYEQYF
DNA: TGTGCCAGCAGCTTAGCGGCGGGGTCCTCCTACGAGCAGTACTTC

D: -
J: TRBJ1-2
V: TRBV6-2/TRBV6-3
size: -
CDR3: CASSRSGRRGPF
DNA: TGTGCCAGCAGTCGCTCTGGGCGACGAGGCCCCTTC

D: TRBD1
J: TRBJ2-7
V: TRBV28
size: -
CDR3: CASSSWGTAPYEQYF
DNA: TGTGCCAGCAGTTCTTGGGGGACAGCACCCTACGAGCAGTACTTC

D: -
J: TRBJ2-3
V: TRBV4-1
size: -
CDR3: CASSRGGGGTDTQYF
DNA: TGCGCCAGCAGCCGCGGAGGGGGCGGCACAGATACGCAGTATTTT

D: -
J: TRBJ2-4
V: TRBV5-5
size: -
CDR3: CASSLDPGVAKNIQYF
DNA: TGTGCCAGCAGCTTGGACCCGGGGGTAGCCAAAAACATTCAGTACTTC

D: -
J: TRBJ2-7
V: TRBV27
size: -
CDR3: CASSPPGIGSYEQYF
DNA: TGTGCCAGCAGTCCCCCTGGTATCGGCTCCTACGAGCAGTACTTC

D: -
J: TRBJ1-1
V: TRBV5-4
size: -
CDR3: CASSLKQNTEAFF
DNA: TGTGCCAGCAGCTTAAAGCAGAACACTGAAGCTTTCTTT

D: TRBD1
J: TRBJ2-7
V: TRBV6-5
size: -
CDR3: CASSWLSGTVSYEQYF
DNA: TGTGCCAGCAGTTGGCTCTCCGGGACAGTCTCCTACGAGCAGTACTTC

D: TRBD2
J: TRBJ2-7
V: TRBV3-1/TRBV3-2
size: -
CDR3: CASSPGGEYEQYF
DNA: TGTGCCAGCAGCCCCGGGGGGGAATACGAGCAGTACTTC

D: TRBD1
J: TRBJ1-4
V: TRBV18
size: -
CDR3: CASSSARDRVFGELFF
DNA: TGTGCCAGCTCGTCAGCCCGGGACAGGGTGTTTGGTGAACTGTTTTTT

D: TRBD1
J: TRBJ1-1
V: TRBV7-9
size: -
CDR3: CASSLDGGQGWHTEAFF
DNA: TGTGCCAGCAGCTTAGACGGCGGACAGGGCTGGCACACTGAAGCTTTCTTT

D: -
J: TRBJ1-5
V: TRBV19
size: -
CDR3: CASSIGQVNSNQPQHF
DNA: TGTGCCAGTAGTATAGGACAGGTCAATAGCAATCAGCCCCAGCATTTT

D: -
J: TRBJ2-3
V: TRBV29-1
size: -
CDR3: CSIGTSTDTQYF
DNA: TGCAGCATTGGTACGAGCACAGATACGCAGTATTTT

D: TRBD2
J: TRBJ2-2
V: TRBV4-1
size: -
CDR3: CASSGLAGGVTGELFF
DNA: TGCGCCAGCAGCGGACTAGCGGGAGGAGTCACCGGGGAGCTGTTTTTT

D: -
J: TRBJ1-6
V: TRBV5-1
size: -
CDR3: CASSSDRNSPLHF
DNA: TGCGCCAGCAGCTCCGACAGAAATTCACCCCTCCACTTT

D: TRBD1
J: TRBJ1-1
V: TRBV19
size: -
CDR3: CASSLGTDHEAFF
DNA: TGTGCCAGTAGCCTGGGGACAGACCATGAAGCTTTCTTT

D: TRBD1
J: TRBJ1-6
V: TRBV4-3
size: -
CDR3: CASSQPPGQGNSPLHF
DNA: TGCGCCAGCAGCCAACCCCCTGGACAGGGCAATTCACCCCTCCACTTT

D: -
J: TRBJ2-2
V: TRBV5-1
size: once
CDR3: CASSIDSFGGELFF
DNA: TGCGCCAGCAGCATAGACAGTTTTGGCGGGGAGCTGTTTTTT

D: -
J: TRBJ2-7
V: TRBV7-9
size: -
CDR3: CASSLTGRRGTSYEQYF
DNA: TGTGCCAGCAGCTTAACCGGAAGGCGGGGAACTAGCTACGAGCAGTACTTC

D: TRBD2
J: TRBJ2-1
V: TRBV10-3
size: -
CDR3: CAISGGGEGSYNEQFF
DNA: TGTGCCATCAGTGGGGGCGGGGAGGGCTCCTACAATGAGCAGTTCTTC

D: TRBD1
J: TRBJ1-2
V: TRBV4-3
size: -
CDR3: CASSQERTGIYGYTF
DNA: TGCGCCAGCAGCCAAGAAAGGACAGGGATCTATGGCTACACCTTC

D: -
J: TRBJ2-5
V: TRBV11-2
size: -
CDR3: CASSLGLDGETQYF
DNA: TGTGCCAGCAGCCTCGGGCTAGATGGGGAGACCCAGTACTTC

D: -
J: TRBJ1-5
V: TRBV7-6
size: once
CDR3: CASSLGARGNQPQHF
DNA: TGTGCCAGCAGCTTAGGGGCCCGGGGCAATCAGCCCCAGCATTTT

D: TRBD2
J: TRBJ2-2
V: TRBV10-3
size: -
CDR3: CAISARLAGGPGELFF
DNA: TGTGCCATCAGTGCGCGCTTAGCGGGGGGCCCCGGGGAGCTGTTTTTT

D: TRBD2
J: TRBJ2-1
V: TRBV2
size: -
CDR3: CASRLLAGGYNEQFF
DNA: TGTGCCAGCAGACTCCTAGCGGGAGGCTACAATGAGCAGTTCTTC

D: -
J: TRBJ1-3
V: TRBV19
size: -
CDR3: CASSMATGNSGNTIYF
DNA: TGTGCCAGTAGTATGGCGACAGGCAACTCTGGAAACACCATATATTTT

D: -
J: TRBJ1-1
V: TRBV10-3
size: once
CDR3: CAISDEKINTEAFF
DNA: TGTGCCATCAGTGACGAGAAAATTAACACTGAAGCTTTCTTT

D: TRBD2
J: TRBJ2-3
V: TRBV23-1
size: few
CDR3: CASSQSIAGGPPTDTDTQYF
DNA: TGCGCCAGCAGTCAATCGATAGCGGGGGGCCCTCCCACCGACACAGATACGCAGTATTTT

D: -
J: TRBJ1-5
V: TRBV10-2
size: -
CDR3: CASSVWRSGYYGENQPQHF
DNA: TGCGCCAGCAGTGTTTGGAGGTCAGGGTATTACGGGGAGAATCAGCCCCAGCATTTT

D: TRBD2
J: TRBJ2-3
V: TRBV10-3
size: -
CDR3: CATTLGGGPTDTQYF
DNA: TGTGCCACCACCCTTGGCGGGGGGCCCACAGATACGCAGTATTTT

D: -
J: TRBJ1-1
V: TRBV4-3
size: once
CDR3: CASSPESDRNTEAFF
DNA: TGCGCCAGCAGCCCCGAGTCGGACAGGAACACTGAAGCTTTCTTT

D: -
J: TRBJ2-5
V: TRBV28
size: once
CDR3: CAISEETQYF
DNA: TGTGCCATTTCGGAAGAGACCCAGTACTTC

D: -
J: TRBJ2-1
V: TRBV24-1
size: once
CDR3: CATSDNSGPTYNEQFF
DNA: TGTGCCACCAGTGACAACAGCGGTCCCACCTACAATGAGCAGTTCTTC